Listed here are 15 T cell receptor beta chains from one sample, sequenced in a study of blood T cell repertoires in COVID-19. Produced via immunoSEQ multiplex PCR; TCRdb's table is partial and in-frame only. The sample contains 40,000 to 60,000 clones, just over 85% of which appear only once. Specimen: peripheral blood. The origin of the receptors is a woman over 75 with COVID-19, enrolled during active disease.

This chain links TRBV5-1 with TRBJ2-2; D is ambiguous. Trimming removed 3 bases from V and 5 bases from J, with 5 bases in between. Germline V gene sequence: CDR1 SGHRS, CDR2 YFSETQ. The CDR3 loop spans 12 amino acids. CDR3 sequence: CASSSTTGELFF. The CDR3, as DNA: TGCGCCAGCAGCTCTACTACCGGGGAGCTGTTTTTT.

The chain carries TRBV9 and TRBJ1-4, with TRBD1 identical over 10 bases. V was pared by 0 bases and J by 0 bases, with 8 bases of the junction left unmatched. The CDR3 is 19 amino acids. Germline V gene lookup returns CDR1 SGDLS and CDR2 YYNGEE. Here the CDR3 DNA reads TGTGCCAGCAGCGTAGGGGACAGGGGCTTATTTGCAACTAATGAAAAACTGTTTTTT. Protein product: CASSVGDRGLFATNEKLFF.

As DNA, the CDR3 is TGTGCCAGCAGCTTAGGAGGCAGGGGGGACTATGGCTACACCTTC. Translation gives CASSLGGRGDYGYTF. The chain couples TRBV7-9 to TRBJ1-2; TRBD1 aligns across 7 bases. V shed 1 base and J 3 bases; nucleotides not matched to a gene: 5. The CDR3 is 15 amino acids. CDR1 is SEHNR, CDR2 FQNEAQ, per germline (reference sequence). The full variable domain, with the rest looked up from reference TRBV7-9 and TRBJ1-2, is DTGVSQNPRHKITKRGQNVTFRCDPISEHNRLYWYRQTLGQGPEFLTYFQNEAQLEKSRLLSDRFSAERPKGSFSTLEIQRTEQGDSAMYLCASSLGGRGDYGYTFGSGTRLTVV.

The rearrangement links TRBV7-2 to TRBJ1-1; D not resolved. This CDR3 spans 12 amino acids. Germline assignment: CDR1 SGHTA and CDR2 FQGNSA. The ends were cut back, 1 base at V and 7 bases at J, with 7 bases in the middle. The CDR3 DNA reads as TGTGCCAGCAGCTTAGTTCGGGTTGAAGCTTTCTTT. It translates to CASSLVRVEAFF.

This clone ranks as medium-sized. The chain has TRBV28 and TRBJ1-1; 7 bases match TRBD1. Unmatched junction bases numbered 11, after V lost 6 bases and J lost 4 bases. Germline V lookup: CDR1 MDHEN, CDR2 SYDVKM. This CDR3 has 15 residues. Here the CDR3 DNA reads TGTGCCAGCAGCCTCGACAGGGTTCAACCCACTGAAGCTTTCTTT. Encoded protein: CASSLDRVQPTEAFF.

The genes are TRBV11-2 and TRBJ1-1; D might be TRBD1 (5 bases). This CDR3 has 15 amino acids. Trimming took off 5 bases at V and 0 bases at J, with 13 bases between the two ends. Germline assignment: CDR1 SGHAT and CDR2 FQNNGV. The CDR3 sequence: CASSTRTDMNTEAFF. CDR3 DNA sequence: TGTGCCAGCAGCACCCGGACGGACATGAACACTGAAGCTTTCTTT. The complete variable domain, with remaining parts taken from reference TRBV11-2 and TRBJ1-1, reads EAGVAQSPRYKIIEKRQSVAFWCNPISGHATLYWYQQILGQGPKLLIQFQNNGVVDDSQLPKDRFSAERLKGVDSTLKIQPAKLEDSAVYLCASSTRTDMNTEAFFGQGTRLTVV.

The rearrangement uses TRBV4-2 and TRBJ1-3; D may be TRBD1 (6 bases). The CDR3 sequence is 18 residues long. With 1 base removed from V and 0 bases from J, the gap between germline ends came to 16 bases. The germline V gene encodes CDR1 LGHNA and CDR2 YNFKEQ. CDR3 nucleotides: TGTGCCAGCAGCCAAGTACCATTTACAGGGTTCTCTGGAAACACCATATATTTT. This translates into CASSQVPFTGFSGNTIYF.

V usage is TRBV2 and J usage is TRBJ2-1, with a possible D match to TRBD2 (5 bases). Trimming left V 8 bases short and J 7 bases short, with 15 bases between. Per germline, CDR1 SNHLY and CDR2 FYNNEI. The CDR3 spans 13 residues. This CDR3 is CASGGWTANEQFF. CDR3 nucleotides: TGTGCCAGCGGAGGATGGACGGCTAATGAGCAGTTCTTC.

The J gene is TRBJ1-5, the V gene TRBV30, with a tentative D call TRBD1 (5 bases). Trimming removed 0 bases at V and 6 bases at J, with 9 bases between. Germline V lookup: CDR1 GTSNPN, CDR2 SVGIG (reference sequence). The CDR3 sequence is 13 residues long. CDR3 loop: CAWSVGAAQPQHF. Written as DNA, the CDR3 is TGTGCCTGGAGTGTTGGGGCAGCTCAGCCCCAGCATTTT.

The genes are TRBV12-5 and TRBJ2-1; TRBD1 is a possible D gene (7 bases). V was clipped by 8 bases and J by 0 bases, with 11 bases between them. The CDR3 has 14 residues. Germline lookup yields CDR1 LGHNT and CDR2 FRNRAP. DNA of the CDR3: TGTGCTAGTAACCAGGGGGGCTCCTACAATGAGCAGTTCTTC. This sequence encodes CASNQGGSYNEQFF.

The chain links TRBV6-5 to TRBJ1-6, with 10 bases fitting TRBD1. This CDR3 has 15 residues. V lost 6 bases to trimming and J lost 6 bases; unmatched junction nucleotides: 5. Germline V gives CDR1 MNHEY, CDR2 SVGAGI. The CDR3 region is CASRGDRGFNSPLHF. The CDR3 coding sequence is TGTGCCAGCAGAGGGGACAGGGGATTTAATTCACCCCTCCACTTT.

The rearrangement joins TRBV5-1 to TRBJ1-2; TRBD1 might be the D (5 bases). This CDR3 is 14 amino acids long. Germline V gives CDR1 SGHRS, CDR2 YFSETQ. Trimming left V 0 bases short and J 7 bases short, with 13 bases between. The chain's CDR3 is CASSLEVGGGGYTF. CDR3 DNA sequence: TGCGCCAGCAGCTTGGAGGTCGGGGGAGGTGGCTACACCTTC.

This chain connects TRBV28 to TRBJ1-3; 7 nucleotides agree with TRBD1. The CDR3 is 15 amino acids. Germline V gene lookup returns CDR1 MDHEN and CDR2 SYDVKM. V trimming: 2 bases; J trimming: 6 bases; junction bases outside the gene matches: 7. CDR3 in amino acids: CASSLHGTAQNTIYF. The CDR3 coding sequence is TGTGCCAGCAGTTTACACGGGACAGCCCAAAACACCATATATTTT.

V gene TRBV7-2 combines with J gene TRBJ1-5; TRBD1 is a possible D gene (5 bases). Per germline, CDR1 SGHTA and CDR2 FQGNSA. V was trimmed by 3 bases and J by 0 bases, leaving 9 bases between them. This CDR3 is built from 15 residues. CDR3 loop: CASSFGQGSNQPQHF. DNA for the CDR3: TGTGCCAGCAGCTTCGGCCAGGGTAGCAATCAGCCCCAGCATTTT. The variable domain in full, completed from reference TRBV7-2 and TRBJ1-5, reads GAGVSQSPSNKVTEKGKDVELRCDPISGHTALYWYRQSLGQGLEFLIYFQGNSAPDKSGLPSDRFSAERTGGSVSTLTIQRTQQEDSAVYLCASSFGQGSNQPQHFGDGTRLSIL.

The gene calls are TRBV5-1 and TRBJ1-2; perhaps TRBD1 as D (5 bases). CDR1 SGHRS and CDR2 YFSETQ come from the germline V gene. CDR3 length equals 14 residues. V lost 4 bases, J lost 5 bases, and 15 bases lay in between. CDR3 sequence reads: CASSRDGGKYGYTF. The CDR3 nucleotides read TGCGCCAGCAGCCGGGACGGGGGAAAATATGGCTACACCTTC.